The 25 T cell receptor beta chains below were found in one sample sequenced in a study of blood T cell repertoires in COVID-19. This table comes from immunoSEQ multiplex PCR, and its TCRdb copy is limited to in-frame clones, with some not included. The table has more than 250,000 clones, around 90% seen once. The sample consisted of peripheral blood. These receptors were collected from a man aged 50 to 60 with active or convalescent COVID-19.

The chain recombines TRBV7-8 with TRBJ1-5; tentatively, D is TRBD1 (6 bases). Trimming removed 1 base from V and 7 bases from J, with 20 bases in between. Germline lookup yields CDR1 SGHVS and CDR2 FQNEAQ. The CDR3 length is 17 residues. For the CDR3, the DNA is TGTGCCAGCAGCTTAGATTTGGGGGCCGATACTGCCCAGCCCCAGCATTTT. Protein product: CASSLDLGADTAQPQHF.

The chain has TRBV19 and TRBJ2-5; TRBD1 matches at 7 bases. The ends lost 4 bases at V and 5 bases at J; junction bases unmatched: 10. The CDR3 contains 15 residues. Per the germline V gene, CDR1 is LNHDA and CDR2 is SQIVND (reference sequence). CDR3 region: CASSSITGVRETQYF. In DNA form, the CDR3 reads TGTGCCAGTAGTAGCATCACAGGGGTGAGGGAGACCCAGTACTTC.

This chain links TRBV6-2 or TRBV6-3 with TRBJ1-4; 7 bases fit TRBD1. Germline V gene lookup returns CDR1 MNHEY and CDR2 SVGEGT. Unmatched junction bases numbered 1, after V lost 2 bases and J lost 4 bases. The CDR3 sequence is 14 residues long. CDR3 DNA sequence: TGTGCCAGCAGTTACCAGGGGGTTAATGAAAAACTGTTTTTT. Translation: CASSYQGVNEKLFF.

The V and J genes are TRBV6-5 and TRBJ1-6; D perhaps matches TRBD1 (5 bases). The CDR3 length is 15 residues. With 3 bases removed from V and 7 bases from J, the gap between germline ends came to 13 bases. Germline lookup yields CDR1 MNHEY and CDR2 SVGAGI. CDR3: CASSYQRQNNSPLHF. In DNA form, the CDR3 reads TGTGCCAGCAGTTATCAGCGACAGAACAATTCACCCCTCCACTTT.

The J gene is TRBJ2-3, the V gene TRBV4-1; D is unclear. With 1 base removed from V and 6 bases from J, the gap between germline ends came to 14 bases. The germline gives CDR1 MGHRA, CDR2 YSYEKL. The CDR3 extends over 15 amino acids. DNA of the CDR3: TGCGCCAGCAGCCAAGTCCGAGCAGACGGGGATACGCAGTATTTT. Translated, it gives CASSQVRADGDTQYF.

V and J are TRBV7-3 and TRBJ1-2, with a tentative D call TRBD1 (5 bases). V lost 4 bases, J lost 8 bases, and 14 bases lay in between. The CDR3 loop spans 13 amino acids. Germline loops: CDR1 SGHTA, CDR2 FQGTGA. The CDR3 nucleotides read TGTGCCAGCAGCTCCGACTGGGGCAGGGGCTACACCTTC. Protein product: CASSSDWGRGYTF.

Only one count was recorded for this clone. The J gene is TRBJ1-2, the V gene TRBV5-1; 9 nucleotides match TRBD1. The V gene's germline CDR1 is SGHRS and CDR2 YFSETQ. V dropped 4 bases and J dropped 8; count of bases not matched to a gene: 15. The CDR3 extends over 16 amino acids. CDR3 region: CASSGGQGVRNLGYTF. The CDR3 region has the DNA TGCGCCAGCAGCGGGGGACAGGGAGTACGGAATTTGGGCTACACCTTC.

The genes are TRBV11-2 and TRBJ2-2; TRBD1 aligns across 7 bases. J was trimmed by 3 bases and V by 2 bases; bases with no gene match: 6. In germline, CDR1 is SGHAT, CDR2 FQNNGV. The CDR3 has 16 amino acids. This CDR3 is CASSLLNQGDTGELFF. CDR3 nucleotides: TGTGCCAGCAGCTTACTCAACCAGGGGGACACCGGGGAGCTGTTTTTT. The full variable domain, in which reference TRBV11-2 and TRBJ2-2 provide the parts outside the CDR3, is EAGVAQSPRYKIIEKRQSVAFWCNPISGHATLYWYQQILGQGPKLLIQFQNNGVVDDSQLPKDRFSAERLKGVDSTLKIQPAKLEDSAVYLCASSLLNQGDTGELFFGEGSRLTVL.

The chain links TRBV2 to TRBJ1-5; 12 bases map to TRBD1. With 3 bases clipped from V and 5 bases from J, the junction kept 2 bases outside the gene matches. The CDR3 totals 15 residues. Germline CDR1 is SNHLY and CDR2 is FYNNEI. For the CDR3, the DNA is TGTGCCAGCAGTGAGGGACAGGGGGCATATCAGCCCCAGCATTTT. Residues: CASSEGQGAYQPQHF.

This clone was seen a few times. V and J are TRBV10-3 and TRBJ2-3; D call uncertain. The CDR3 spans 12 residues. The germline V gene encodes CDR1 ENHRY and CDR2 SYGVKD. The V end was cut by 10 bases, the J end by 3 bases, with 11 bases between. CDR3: CATRDRTDTQYF. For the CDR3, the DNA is TGTGCCACCCGAGATCGGACAGATACGCAGTATTTT.

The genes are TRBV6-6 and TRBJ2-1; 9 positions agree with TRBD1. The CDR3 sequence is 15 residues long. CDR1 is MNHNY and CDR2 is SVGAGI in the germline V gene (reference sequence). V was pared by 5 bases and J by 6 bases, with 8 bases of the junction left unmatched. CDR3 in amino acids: CASSRPGQGFNEQFF. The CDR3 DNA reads TGTGCCAGCAGTAGACCGGGACAGGGATTCAATGAGCAGTTCTTC.

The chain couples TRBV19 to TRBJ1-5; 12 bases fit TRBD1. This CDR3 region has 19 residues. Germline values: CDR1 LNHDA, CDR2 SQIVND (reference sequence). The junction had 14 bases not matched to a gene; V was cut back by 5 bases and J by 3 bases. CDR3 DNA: TGTGCCAGTAGTTTGTCGGGACAGGGGGCTCTAGTCCTCAATCAGCCCCAGCATTTT. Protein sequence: CASSLSGQGALVLNQPQHF. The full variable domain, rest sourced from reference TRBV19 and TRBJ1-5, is DGGITQSPKYLFRKEGQNVTLSCEQNLNHDAMYWYRQDPGQGLRLIYYSQIVNDFQKGDIAEGYSVSREKKESFPLTVTSAQKNPTAFYLCASSLSGQGALVLNQPQHFGDGTRLSIL.

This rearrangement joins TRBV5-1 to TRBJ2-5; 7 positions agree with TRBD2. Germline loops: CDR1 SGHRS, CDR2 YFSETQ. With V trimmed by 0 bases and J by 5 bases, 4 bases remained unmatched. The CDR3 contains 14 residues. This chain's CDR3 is CASSLETSTETQYF. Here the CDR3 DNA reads TGCGCCAGCAGCTTGGAGACTAGCACCGAGACCCAGTACTTC.

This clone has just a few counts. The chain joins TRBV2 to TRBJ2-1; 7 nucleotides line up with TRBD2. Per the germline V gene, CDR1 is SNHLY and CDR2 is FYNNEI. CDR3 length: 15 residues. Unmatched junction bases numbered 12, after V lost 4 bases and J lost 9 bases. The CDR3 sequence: CASSGQGGSVAEQFF. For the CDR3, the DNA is TGTGCCAGCAGTGGCCAGGGCGGGAGTGTCGCTGAGCAGTTCTTC. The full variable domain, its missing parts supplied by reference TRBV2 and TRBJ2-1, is EPEVTQTPSHQVTQMGQEVILRCVPISNHLYFYWYRQILGQKVEFLVSFYNNEISEKSEIFDDQFSVERPDGSNFTLKIRSTKLEDSAMYFCASSGQGGSVAEQFFGPGTRLTVL.

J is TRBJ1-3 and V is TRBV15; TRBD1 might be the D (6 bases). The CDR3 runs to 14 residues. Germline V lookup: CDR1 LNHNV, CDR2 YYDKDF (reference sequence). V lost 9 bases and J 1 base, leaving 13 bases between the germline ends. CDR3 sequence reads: CATRGIGSGNTIYF. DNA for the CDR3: TGTGCCACTAGGGGGATAGGGTCTGGAAACACCATATATTTT. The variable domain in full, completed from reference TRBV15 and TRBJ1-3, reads DAMVIQNPRYQVTQFGKPVTLSCSQTLNHNVMYWYQQKSSQAPKLLFHYYDKDFNNEADTPDNFQSRRPNTSFCFLDIRSPGLGDTAMYLCATRGIGSGNTIYFGEGSWLTVV.

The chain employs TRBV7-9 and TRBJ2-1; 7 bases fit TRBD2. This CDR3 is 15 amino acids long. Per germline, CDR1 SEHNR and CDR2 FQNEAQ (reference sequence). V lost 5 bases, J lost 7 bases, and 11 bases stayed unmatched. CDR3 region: CASSLLSSGVNEQFF. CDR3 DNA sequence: TGTGCCAGCAGCCTTTTATCTAGCGGAGTTAATGAGCAGTTCTTC. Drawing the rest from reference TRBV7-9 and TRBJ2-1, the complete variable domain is DTGVSQNPRHKITKRGQNVTFRCDPISEHNRLYWYRQTLGQGPEFLTYFQNEAQLEKSRLLSDRFSAERPKGSFSTLEIQRTEQGDSAMYLCASSLLSSGVNEQFFGPGTRLTVL.

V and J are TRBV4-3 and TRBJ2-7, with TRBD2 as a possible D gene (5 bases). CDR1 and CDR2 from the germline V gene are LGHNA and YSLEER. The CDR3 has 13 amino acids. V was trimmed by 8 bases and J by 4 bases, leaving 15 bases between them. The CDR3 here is CASGPRVGYEQYF. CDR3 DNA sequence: TGCGCCAGCGGGCCGCGGGTGGGGTACGAGCAGTACTTC.

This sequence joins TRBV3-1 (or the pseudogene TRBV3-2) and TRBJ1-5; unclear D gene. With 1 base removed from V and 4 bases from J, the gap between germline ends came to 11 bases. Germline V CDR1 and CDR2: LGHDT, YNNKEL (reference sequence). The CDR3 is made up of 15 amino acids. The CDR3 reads CASSQGVSRNQPQHF. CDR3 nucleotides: TGTGCCAGCAGCCAAGGGGTGTCCAGGAATCAGCCCCAGCATTTT.

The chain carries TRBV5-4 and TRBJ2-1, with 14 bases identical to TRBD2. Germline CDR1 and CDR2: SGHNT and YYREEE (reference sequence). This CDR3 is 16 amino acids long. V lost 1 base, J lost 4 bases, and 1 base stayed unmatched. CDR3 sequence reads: CASSLRTSGRYNEQFF. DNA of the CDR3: TGTGCCAGCAGCTTGAGGACTAGCGGGAGGTACAATGAGCAGTTCTTC.

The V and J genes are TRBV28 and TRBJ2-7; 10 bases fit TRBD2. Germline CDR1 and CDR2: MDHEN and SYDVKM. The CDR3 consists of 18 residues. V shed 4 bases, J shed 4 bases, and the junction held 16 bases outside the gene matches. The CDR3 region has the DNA TGTGCCAGCAGTTCCCCGAGCCTTCAGCGGGGGGGCCGGTACGAGCAGTACTTC. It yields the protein CASSSPSLQRGGRYEQYF.

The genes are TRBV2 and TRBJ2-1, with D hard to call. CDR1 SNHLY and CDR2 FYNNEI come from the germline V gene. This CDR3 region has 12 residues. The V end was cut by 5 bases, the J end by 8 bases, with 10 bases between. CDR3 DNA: TGTGCCAGCAGTCCTTTTACTTATGAGCAGTTCTTC. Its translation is CASSPFTYEQFF.

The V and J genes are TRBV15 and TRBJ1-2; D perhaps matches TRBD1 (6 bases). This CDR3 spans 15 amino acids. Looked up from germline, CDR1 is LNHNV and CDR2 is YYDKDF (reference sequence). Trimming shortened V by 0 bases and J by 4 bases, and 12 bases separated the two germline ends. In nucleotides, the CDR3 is TGTGCCACCAGCAGAGAAATCGGACAGAGCTATGGCTACACCTTC. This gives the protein CATSREIGQSYGYTF.

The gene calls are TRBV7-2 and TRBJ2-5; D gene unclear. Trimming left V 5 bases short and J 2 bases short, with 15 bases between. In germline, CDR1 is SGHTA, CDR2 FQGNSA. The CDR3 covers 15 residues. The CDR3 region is CASSQAQGPQETQYF. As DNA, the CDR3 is TGTGCCAGCAGCCAAGCGCAAGGTCCTCAAGAGACCCAGTACTTC.

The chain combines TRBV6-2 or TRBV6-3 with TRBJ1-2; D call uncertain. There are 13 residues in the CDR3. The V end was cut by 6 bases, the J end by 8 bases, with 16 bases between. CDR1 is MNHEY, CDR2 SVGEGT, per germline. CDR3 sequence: CASSRGETGGYTF. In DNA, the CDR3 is TGTGCCAGCAGCCGCGGAGAGACGGGGGGCTACACCTTC.

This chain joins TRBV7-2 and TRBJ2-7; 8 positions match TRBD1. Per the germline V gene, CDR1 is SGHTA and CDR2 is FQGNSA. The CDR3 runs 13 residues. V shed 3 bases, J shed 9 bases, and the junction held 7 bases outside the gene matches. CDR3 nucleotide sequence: TGTGCCAGCAGCTTGTCCCTCGGACAGGGGCAGTACTTC. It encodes CASSLSLGQGQYF.